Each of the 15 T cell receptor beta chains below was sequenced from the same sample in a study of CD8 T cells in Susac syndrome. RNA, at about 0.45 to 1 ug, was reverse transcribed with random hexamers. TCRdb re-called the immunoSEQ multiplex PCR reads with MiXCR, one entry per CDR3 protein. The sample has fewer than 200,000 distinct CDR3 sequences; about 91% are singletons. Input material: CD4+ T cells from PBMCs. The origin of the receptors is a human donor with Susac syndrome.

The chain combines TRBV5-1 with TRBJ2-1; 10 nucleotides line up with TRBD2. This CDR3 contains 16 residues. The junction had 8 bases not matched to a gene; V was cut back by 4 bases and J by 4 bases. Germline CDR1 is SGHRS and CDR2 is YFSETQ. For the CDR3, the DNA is TGCGCCAGCAGCAACCTCCTAGCGGGAGCATACAATGAGCAGTTCTTC. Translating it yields CASSNLLAGAYNEQFF.

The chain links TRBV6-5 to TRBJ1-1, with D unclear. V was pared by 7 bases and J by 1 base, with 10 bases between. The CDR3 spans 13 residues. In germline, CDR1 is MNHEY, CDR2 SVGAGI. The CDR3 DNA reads TGTGCCAGCACGGGGAGTGCGAACACTGAAGCTTTCTTT. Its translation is CASTGSANTEAFF.

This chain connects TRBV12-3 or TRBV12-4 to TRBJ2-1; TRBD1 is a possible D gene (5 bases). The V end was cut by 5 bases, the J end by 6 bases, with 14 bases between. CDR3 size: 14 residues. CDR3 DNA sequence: TGTGCCAGCAGTATATACCAGGGCCCCAATGAGCAGTTCTTC. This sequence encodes CASSIYQGPNEQFF.

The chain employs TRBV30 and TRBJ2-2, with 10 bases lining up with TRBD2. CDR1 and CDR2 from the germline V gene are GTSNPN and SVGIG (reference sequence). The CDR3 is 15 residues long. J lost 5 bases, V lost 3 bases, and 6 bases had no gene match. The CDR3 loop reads CAWRIAGGGTGELFF. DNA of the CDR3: TGTGCCTGGAGGATAGCGGGGGGCGGTACCGGGGAGCTGTTTTTT. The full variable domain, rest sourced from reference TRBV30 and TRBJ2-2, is SQTIHQWPATLVQPVGSPLSLECTVEGTSNPNLYWYRQAAGRGLQLLFYSVGIGQISSEVPQNLSASRPQDRQFILSSKKLLLSDSGFYLCAWRIAGGGTGELFFGEGSRLTVL.

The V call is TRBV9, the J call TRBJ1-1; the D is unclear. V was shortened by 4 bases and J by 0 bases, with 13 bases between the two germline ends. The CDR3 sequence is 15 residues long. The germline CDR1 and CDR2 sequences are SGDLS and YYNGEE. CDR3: CASSSGKGLNTEAFF. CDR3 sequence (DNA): TGTGCCAGCAGCTCTGGAAAAGGACTGAACACTGAAGCTTTCTTT.

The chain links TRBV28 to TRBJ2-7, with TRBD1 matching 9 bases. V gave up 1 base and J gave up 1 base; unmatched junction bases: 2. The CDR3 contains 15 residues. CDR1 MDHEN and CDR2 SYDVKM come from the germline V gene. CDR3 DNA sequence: TGTGCCAGCAGTTTATCGACAGGGGGGTCCTACGAGCAGTACTTC. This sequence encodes CASSLSTGGSYEQYF. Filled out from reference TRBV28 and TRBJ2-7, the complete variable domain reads DVKVTQSSRYLVKRTGEKVFLECVQDMDHENMFWYRQDPGLGLRLIYFSYDVKMKEKGDIPEGYSVSREKKERFSLILESASTNQTSMYLCASSLSTGGSYEQYFGPGTRLTVT.

This CDR3 reads CASSLVGGTLNNSPLHF. CDR3 sequence (DNA): TGCGCCAGCAGCTTGGTTGGAGGAACACTTAATAATTCACCCCTCCACTTT. V gene TRBV5-1 combines with J gene TRBJ1-6; no firm D call. The V gene lost 0 bases and the J gene lost 5 bases, with 15 bases spanning the gap. The germline V gene has CDR1 SGHRS and CDR2 YFSETQ. The CDR3 spans 17 residues.

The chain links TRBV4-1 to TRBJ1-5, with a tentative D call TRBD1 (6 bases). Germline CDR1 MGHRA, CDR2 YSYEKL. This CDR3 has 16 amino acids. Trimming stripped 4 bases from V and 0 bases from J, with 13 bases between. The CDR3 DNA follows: TGCGCCAGCAGCCTCGCTCGGACAGCTAGCAATCAGCCCCAGCATTTT. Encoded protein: CASSLARTASNQPQHF.

The CDR3 region is CASSIYNEQFF. CDR3 DNA sequence: TGTGCCAGTAGTATTTACAATGAGCAGTTCTTC. The gene calls are TRBV19 and TRBJ2-1, with unresolved D. The CDR3 consists of 11 residues. V was pared by 3 bases and J by 4 bases, with 1 base between. CDR1 LNHDA and CDR2 SQIVND come from the germline V gene (reference sequence).

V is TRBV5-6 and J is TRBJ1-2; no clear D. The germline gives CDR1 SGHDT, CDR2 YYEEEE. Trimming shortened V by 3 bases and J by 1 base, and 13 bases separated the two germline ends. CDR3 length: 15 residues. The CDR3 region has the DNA TGTGCCAGCAGCTCCGTGGACCGAGATAACTATGGCTACACCTTC. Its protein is CASSSVDRDNYGYTF. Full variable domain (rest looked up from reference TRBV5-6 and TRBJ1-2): DAGVTQSPTHLIKTRGQQVTLRCSPKSGHDTVSWYQQALGQGPQFIFQYYEEEERQRGNFPDRFSGHQFPNYSSELNVNALLLGDSALYLCASSSVDRDNYGYTFGSGTRLTVV.

CDR3 nucleotides: TGTGCCAGCAGTGTTCTAGTCCGGACAGATACGCAGTATTTT. Encoded protein: CASSVLVRTDTQYF. The V and J genes are TRBV2 and TRBJ2-3; unclear D gene. The CDR3 covers 14 residues. Germline lookup yields CDR1 SNHLY and CDR2 FYNNEI. The V gene lost 4 bases and the J gene lost 3 bases, with 11 bases spanning the gap. The full variable domain, rest sourced from reference TRBV2 and TRBJ2-3, is EPEVTQTPSHQVTQMGQEVILRCVPISNHLYFYWYRQILGQKVEFLVSFYNNEISEKSEIFDDQFSVERPDGSNFTLKIRSTKLEDSAMYFCASSVLVRTDTQYFGPGTRLTVL.

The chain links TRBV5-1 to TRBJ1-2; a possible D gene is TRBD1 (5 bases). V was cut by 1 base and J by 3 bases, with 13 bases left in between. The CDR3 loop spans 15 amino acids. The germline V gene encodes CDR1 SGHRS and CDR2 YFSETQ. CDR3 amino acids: CASSLSGAEDYGYTF. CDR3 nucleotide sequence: TGCGCCAGCAGCTTGTCTGGGGCTGAGGACTATGGCTACACCTTC.

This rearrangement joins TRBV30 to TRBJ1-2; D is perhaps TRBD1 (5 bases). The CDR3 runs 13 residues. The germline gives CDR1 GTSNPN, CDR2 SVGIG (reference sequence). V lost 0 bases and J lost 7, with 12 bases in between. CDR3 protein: CAWSVPGPGGYTF. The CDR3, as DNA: TGTGCCTGGAGTGTACCAGGGCCTGGTGGCTACACCTTC.

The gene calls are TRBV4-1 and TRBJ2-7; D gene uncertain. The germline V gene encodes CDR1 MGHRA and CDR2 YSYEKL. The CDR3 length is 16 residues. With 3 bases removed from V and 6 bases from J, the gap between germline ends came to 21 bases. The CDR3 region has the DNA TGCGCCAGCAGCCATCCAGGAAGAGGAAGGGTGAGCGAGCAGTACTTC. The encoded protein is CASSHPGRGRVSEQYF.

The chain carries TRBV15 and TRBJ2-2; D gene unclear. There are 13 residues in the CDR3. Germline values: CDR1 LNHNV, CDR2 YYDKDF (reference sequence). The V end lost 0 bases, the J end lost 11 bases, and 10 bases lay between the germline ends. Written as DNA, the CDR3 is TGTGCCACCAGCAGAGATCAGGCGACAGAGCTGTTTTTT. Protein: CATSRDQATELFF.